The source of this TCR beta chain is a study of cytomegalovirus exposure and HLA in healthy donors. About the research overall: There were approximately 400 genotyped donors. Of these, about 86% fell in the genetic ancestry cluster associated with self-reported Caucasian donors.

PCR was performed using 60 Vbeta and 13 Jbeta primers. Generated by immunoSEQ multiplex PCR, the TCRdb table keeps only in-frame clones and is missing some. The top ten hold around 2.9% of the sample, which has 200,000 to 250,000 clones, 77% seen once. Trimming took 0 bases from V and 4 from J, leaving 12 bases between them. CDR1 and CDR2 from the germline V gene are LGHNA and YNFKEQ. This CDR3 region has 15 residues. This TCR came from a woman aged 60-75 years in good health and CMV-seropositive. The chain has TRBV4-2 and TRBJ1-1; D perhaps matches TRBD1 (6 bases). Sequenced: PBMCs. The CDR3 DNA sequence: TGTGCCAGCAGCCAAGATGGGTCAGGGGCCACTGAAGCTTTCTTT. It is translated as CASSQDGSGATEAFF.